This T cell receptor beta chain was captured in a study of cytomegalovirus exposure and HLA in healthy donors. Study details: An early release of data contained approximately 80 million unique TCRs, which came from HLA-typed donors.

Remarks on this clone: Its specificity is not known.

Study results and limitations: The authors enumerated under 200 TCR beta chains as linked to cytomegalovirus. Earlier analysis looked at TCR beta V segments, and most were productive about 90% or about 30% of the time.

The PCR contained 60 Vbeta and 13 Jbeta primers. The table came from immunoSEQ multiplex PCR; TCRdb's copy has only in-frame clones and leaves some out. Altogether about 200,000 clones are present, 82% being singletons, with the ten largest covering roughly 2.5%. Per the germline V gene, CDR1 is SGHDT and CDR2 is YYEEEE. Trimming cost V 0 bases and J 5 bases, with 18 bases left between them. The CDR3 covers 17 residues. The sequenced sample was PBMCs. This receptor was identified in a woman aged 40 to 49 in good health and CMV-seronegative. The rearrangement joins TRBV5-6 to TRBJ2-1; the D gene is possibly TRBD2 (5 bases). The CDR3 bases are TGTGCCAGCAGCTTGGTTTTGTGGGGATCGGGAAACAATGAGCAGTTCTTC. Amino acids: CASSLVLWGSGNNEQFF.